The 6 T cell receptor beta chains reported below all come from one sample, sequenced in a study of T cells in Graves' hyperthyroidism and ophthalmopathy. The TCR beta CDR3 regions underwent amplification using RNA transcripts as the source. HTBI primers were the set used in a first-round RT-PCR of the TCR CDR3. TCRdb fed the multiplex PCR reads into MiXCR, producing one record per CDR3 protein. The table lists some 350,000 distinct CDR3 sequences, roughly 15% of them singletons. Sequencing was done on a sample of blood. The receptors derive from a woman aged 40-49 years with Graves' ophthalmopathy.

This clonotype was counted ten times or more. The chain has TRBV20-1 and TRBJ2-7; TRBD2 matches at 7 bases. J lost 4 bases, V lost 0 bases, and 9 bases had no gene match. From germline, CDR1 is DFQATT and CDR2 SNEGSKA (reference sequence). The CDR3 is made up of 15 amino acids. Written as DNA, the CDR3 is TGCAGTGCTAGAGATATGAGCGGGATGATGTACGAGCAGTACTTC. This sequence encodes CSARDMSGMMYEQYF.

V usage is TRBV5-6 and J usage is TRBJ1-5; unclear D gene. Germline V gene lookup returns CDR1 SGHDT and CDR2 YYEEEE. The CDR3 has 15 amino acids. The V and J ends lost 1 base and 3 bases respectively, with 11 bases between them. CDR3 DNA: TGTGCCAGCAGCTTGATGACCCGCCCCAATCAGCCCCAGCATTTT. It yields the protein CASSLMTRPNQPQHF.

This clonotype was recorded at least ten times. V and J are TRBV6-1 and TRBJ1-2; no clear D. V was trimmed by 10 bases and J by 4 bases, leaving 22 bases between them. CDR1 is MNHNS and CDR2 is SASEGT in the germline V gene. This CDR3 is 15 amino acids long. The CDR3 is CATRSLGAGGYGYTF. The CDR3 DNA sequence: TGTGCCACCCGAAGTCTGGGCGCCGGAGGCTATGGCTACACCTTC.

Written as DNA, the CDR3 is TGTGCCAGTAGTTTTCGACAGGACTATGGCTACACCTTC. Protein: CASSFRQDYGYTF. The rearrangement joins TRBV19 to TRBJ1-2; maybe TRBD1 (6 bases). V lost 5 bases to trimming and J lost 3 bases, with 10 bases between them. The V gene's germline CDR1 is LNHDA and CDR2 SQIVND (reference sequence). The CDR3 contains 13 residues. Filled out from reference TRBV19 and TRBJ1-2, the complete variable domain reads DGGITQSPKYLFRKEGQNVTLSCEQNLNHDAMYWYRQDPGQGLRLIYYSQIVNDFQKGDIAEGYSVSREKKESFPLTVTSAQKNPTAFYLCASSFRQDYGYTFGSGTRLTVV.

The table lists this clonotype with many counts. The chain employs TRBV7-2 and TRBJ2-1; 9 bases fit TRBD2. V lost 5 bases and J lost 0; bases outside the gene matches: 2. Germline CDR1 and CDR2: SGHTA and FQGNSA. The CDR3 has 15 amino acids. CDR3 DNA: TGTGCCAGCAGCCCTAGCGGGGCCTCCTACAATGAGCAGTTCTTC. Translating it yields CASSPSGASYNEQFF.

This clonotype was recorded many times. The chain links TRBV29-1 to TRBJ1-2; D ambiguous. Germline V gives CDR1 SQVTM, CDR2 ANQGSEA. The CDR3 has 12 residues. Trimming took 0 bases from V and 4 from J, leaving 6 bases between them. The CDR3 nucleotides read TGCAGCGTTGAAGAAGGGATCTATGGCTACACCTTC. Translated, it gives CSVEEGIYGYTF.